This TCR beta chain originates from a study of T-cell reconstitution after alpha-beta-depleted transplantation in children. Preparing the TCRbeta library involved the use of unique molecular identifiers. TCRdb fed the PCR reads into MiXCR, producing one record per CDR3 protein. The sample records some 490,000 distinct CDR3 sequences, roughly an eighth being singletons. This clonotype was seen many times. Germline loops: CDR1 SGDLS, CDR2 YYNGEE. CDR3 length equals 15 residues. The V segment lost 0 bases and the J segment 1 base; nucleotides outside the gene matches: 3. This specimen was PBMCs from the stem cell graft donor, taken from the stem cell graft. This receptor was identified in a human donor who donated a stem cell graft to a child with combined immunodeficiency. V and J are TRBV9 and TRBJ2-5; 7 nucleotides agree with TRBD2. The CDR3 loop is CASSVGRGTQETQYF. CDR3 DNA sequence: TGTGCCAGCAGCGTAGGGCGGGGGACCCAAGAGACCCAGTACTTC.